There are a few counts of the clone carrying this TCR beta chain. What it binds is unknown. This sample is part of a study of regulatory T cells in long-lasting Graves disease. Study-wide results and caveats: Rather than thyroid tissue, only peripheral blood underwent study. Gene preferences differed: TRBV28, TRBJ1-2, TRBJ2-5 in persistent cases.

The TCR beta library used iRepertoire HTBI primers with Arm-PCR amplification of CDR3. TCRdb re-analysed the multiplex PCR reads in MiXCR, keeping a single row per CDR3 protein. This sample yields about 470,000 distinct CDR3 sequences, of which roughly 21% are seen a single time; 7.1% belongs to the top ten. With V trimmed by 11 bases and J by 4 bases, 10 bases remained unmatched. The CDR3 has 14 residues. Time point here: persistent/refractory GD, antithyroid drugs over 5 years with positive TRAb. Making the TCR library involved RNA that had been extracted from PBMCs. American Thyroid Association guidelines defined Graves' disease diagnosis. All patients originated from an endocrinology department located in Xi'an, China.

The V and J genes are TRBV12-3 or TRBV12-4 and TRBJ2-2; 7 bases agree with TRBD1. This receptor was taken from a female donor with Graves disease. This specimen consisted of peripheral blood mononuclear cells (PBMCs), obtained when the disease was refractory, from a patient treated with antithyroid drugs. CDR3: CAGTKTGPTGELFF. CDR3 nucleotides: TGTGCCGGCACTAAGACAGGGCCCACCGGGGAGCTGTTTTTT.